This T cell receptor beta chain is drawn from a study of regulatory T cells in long-lasting Graves disease. As for this clonotype: What it recognizes is unknown.

As for time point: newly diagnosed GD, antithyroid drugs for less than 3 months. PBMC-extracted RNA yielded the TCR library. It was an endocrinology department in Xi'an, China, that provided the patients. Peripheral blood, approximately 9 milliliters per patient, was collected in EDTA tubes. CDR1 and CDR2 (germline): LNHNV, YYDKDF (reference sequence). The CDR3 sequence is 16 residues long. Trimming removed 4 bases at V and 5 bases at J, with 20 bases between. Study results and caveats: Persistent patients shared 2,741 public clonotypes among themselves. Newly diagnosed patients shared fewer, at 900 to 1,000. Persistent Graves' patients had lower TCR diversity than newly diagnosed ones.

TCR beta libraries were built with iRepertoire HTBI primers and Arm-PCR of CDR3 regions. Via MiXCR, TCRdb re-called the multiplex PCR reads, giving one row per CDR3 protein. Of over 450,000 distinct CDR3 sequences listed, around 11% are singletons. The data also belong to a second study, concerning T cells in Graves' hyperthyroidism and ophthalmopathy.

The chain employs TRBV15 and TRBJ2-5; a weak D match, TRBD1 (5 bases). The specimen was peripheral blood mononuclear cells (PBMCs), collected at new diagnosis, from a patient treated with antithyroid drugs. The source of this sequence is a woman aged 25-40 years with Graves disease. The chain's CDR3 is CATSTVALGLGETQYF. The CDR3, as DNA: TGTGCCACCAGCACAGTTGCTTTGGGGCTCGGGGAGACCCAGTACTTC. The full variable domain, in which reference TRBV15 and TRBJ2-5 provide the parts outside the CDR3, is DAMVIQNPRYQVTQFGKPVTLSCSQTLNHNVMYWYQQKSSQAPKLLFHYYDKDFNNEADTPDNFQSRRPNTSFCFLDIRSPGLGDTAMYLCATSTVALGLGETQYFGPGTRLLVL.